These T cell receptor beta chains were read from a single sample in a study of T cell changes during pregnancy in multiple sclerosis. Data came from immunoSEQ multiplex PCR; TCRdb stores just in-frame clones and leaves some out. The sample lists tens of thousands of clones, 75% to 95% seen once, with 0.4% to 0.6% in the top ten. Sequenced material: CD4+ T cells from peripheral blood mononuclear cells, taken in the second trimester of pregnancy. Source of these receptors: a female donor with multiple sclerosis, enrolled in a pregnancy study. The CDR3 runs from the conserved cysteine through the conserved F or W. D genes are given only for firm matches. For some rows the clone size is stated as once, few or many, or as a class when expanded; others skip it.

j_call clone_size v_call cdr3_length d_call cdr3_nt cdr3_aa
TRBJ2-2 NA TRBV30 12 NA TGTGCAAGGACACAGGGTTTCGGGGAGCTGTTTTTT CARTQGFGELFF
TRBJ1-1 NA TRBV25-1 15 TRBD1 TGTGCCAGCAGTGAAAGGGGACAGGGTTTCACTGAAGCTTTCTTT CASSERGQGFTEAFF
TRBJ1-2 NA TRBV11-3 14 TRBD1 TGTGCCAGCAGCCCGGAGACAGGGAACTATGGCTACACCTTC CASSPETGNYGYTF
TRBJ1-5 NA TRBV27 15 NA TGTGCCAGCAGTTCCGTCCAGGCTGGTAATCAGCCCCAGCATTTT CASSSVQAGNQPQHF
TRBJ2-1 NA TRBV5-1 14 NA TGCGCCAGCAGCCTCCGGGAGCCCGAAAATGAGCAGTTCTTC CASSLREPENEQFF
TRBJ1-2 once TRBV14 14 TRBD1 TGTGCCAGCAGCCTGGACGACAGGGTGGGAGGCTACACCTTC CASSLDDRVGGYTF
TRBJ1-1 NA TRBV15 16 NA TGTGCCACCAGCAGAGGGGGAGGAATTCTGAATACTGAAGCTTTCTTT CATSRGGGILNTEAFF
TRBJ1-1 NA TRBV4-3 15 TRBD1 TGCGCCAGCAGCCAAGTTGCAGGGGGATCTGCTGAAGCTTTCTTT CASSQVAGGSAEAFF
TRBJ2-1 NA TRBV7-6 18 TRBD2 TGTGCCAGCAGCTTAGTGTTAGCGGGCGGTAGCTCCTACAATGAGCAGTTCTTC CASSLVLAGGSSYNEQFF
TRBJ2-2 NA TRBV5-1 18 TRBD2 TGCGCCAGCAGCTTCACGACTAGCGGGATAGATAACACCGGGGAGCTGTTTTTT CASSFTTSGIDNTGELFF
TRBJ1-2 NA TRBV6-1 13 NA TGTGCCAGCAGACATGACAGTCTACGAGGCTACACCTTC CASRHDSLRGYTF
TRBJ1-1 NA TRBV18 13 NA TGTGCCAGCTCACTCTCGGGTAACACTGAAGCTTTCTTT CASSLSGNTEAFF
TRBJ2-7 NA TRBV11-2 15 TRBD2 TGTGCCAGCAGCAGCACTAGCGGGAGTTCCTACGAGCAGTACTTC CASSSTSGSSYEQYF
TRBJ2-1 NA TRBV10-3 17 TRBD2 TGTGCCATCAGTGGGACTAGCGGGGGTTCCTCCTACAATGAGCAGTTCTTC CAISGTSGGSSYNEQFF
TRBJ2-5 NA TRBV5-1 15 TRBD2 TGCGCCAGCAGTCGAGCGCGGGGGGGCCAAGAGACCCAGTACTTC CASSRARGGQETQYF
TRBJ1-4 NA TRBV28 13 NA TGTGCCAGCGAGACAGCAACTAATGAAAAACTGTTTTTT CASETATNEKLFF
TRBJ1-2 once TRBV6-1 14 TRBD1 TGTGCCAGCCTAGACAGGGGACGTGGCTATGGCTACACCTTC CASLDRGRGYGYTF
TRBJ1-1 few TRBV11-3 14 TRBD1 TGTGCCAGCAGCCCTCGCTCAGGGGGAACTGAAGCTTTCTTT CASSPRSGGTEAFF
TRBJ1-4 NA TRBV29-1 15 NA TGCAGCGTTGTCATTCGAACGGGGGGTGACGAAAAACTGTTTTTT CSVVIRTGGDEKLFF
TRBJ2-7 NA TRBV29-1 12 NA TGCAGCGGGAGTGGCAGCTCCTACGAGCAGTACTTC CSGSGSSYEQYF
TRBJ2-7 NA TRBV19 14 NA TGTGCCAGTAGTATGGCAGGGTATCCAAACGAGCAGTACTTC CASSMAGYPNEQYF
TRBJ1-5 NA TRBV19 15 TRBD1 TGTGCCAGTAGTTCCGGGACAGGCGGTGGTCAGCCCCAGCATTTT CASSSGTGGGQPQHF
TRBJ1-5 NA TRBV27 16 TRBD1 TGTGCCAGCAGTTCTGGGACAGGGGCAATCAATCAGCCCCAGCATTTT CASSSGTGAINQPQHF
TRBJ2-7 NA TRBV28 13 NA TGTGCCAGCAGGGGCCCCCTCTCCTACGAGCAGTACTTC CASRGPLSYEQYF
TRBJ1-1 NA TRBV5-5 15 NA TGTGCCAGCAGCTTGGCAGCCACCGGGGGGACTGAAGCTTTCTTT CASSLAATGGTEAFF
TRBJ2-7 once TRBV7-8 17 TRBD2 TGTGCCAGCGCACCCAGAGGGACTAGCGGAGATAACTACGAGCAGTACTTC CASAPRGTSGDNYEQYF
TRBJ1-3 NA TRBV7-9 15 NA TGTGCCAGCAGCTTATCGGGGGGCCCTGGAAACACCATATATTTT CASSLSGGPGNTIYF
TRBJ2-3 NA TRBV4-1 16 TRBD1 TGCGCCAGCAGCCAAGATAACGGACAGGGAACAGATACGCAGTATTTT CASSQDNGQGTDTQYF
TRBJ2-7 NA TRBV12-5 14 NA TGTGCTAGTGGTTTGTCCACTCTACCCTACGAGCAGTACTTC CASGLSTLPYEQYF
TRBJ2-3 NA TRBV27 13 TRBD1 TGTGCCAGCAGCCCTCCTGGACAGGGTACGCAGTATTTT CASSPPGQGTQYF
TRBJ1-2 NA TRBV4-1 16 TRBD1 TGCGCCAGCAGCCAATGGGTGACAGGGAACGTTGTGGGCTACACCTTC CASSQWVTGNVVGYTF
TRBJ1-1 NA TRBV5-1 16 NA TGCGCCAGCAGCTTGGATGGGAGCCTGAGGAGCACTGAAGCTTTCTTT CASSLDGSLRSTEAFF
TRBJ2-7 once TRBV14 16 TRBD2 TGTGCCAGCAGCCAACCTACTAGCGGGATCTCCCACGAGCAGTACTTC CASSQPTSGISHEQYF
TRBJ1-1 NA TRBV14 16 NA TGTGCCAGCAGCCGAATTGGGGGGGCGTTAAACACTGAAGCTTTCTTT CASSRIGGALNTEAFF
TRBJ2-1 NA TRBV30 12 NA TGTGCCTGGAGTGTAGGGACAAATGAGCAGTTCTTC CAWSVGTNEQFF
TRBJ1-2 NA TRBV28 16 TRBD1 TGTGCCAGCAGCTTAACCCGGGACAGGCACCGCTATGGCTACACCTTC CASSLTRDRHRYGYTF
TRBJ2-7 NA TRBV9 15 TRBD2 TGTGCCAGCAGCGAGGGTCTAGCGGCCGCCTACGAGCAGTACTTC CASSEGLAAAYEQYF
TRBJ2-5 NA TRBV12-5 13 TRBD2 TGTGCTAGTGGTTGGGGACTAGTTGAGACCCAGTACTTC CASGWGLVETQYF
TRBJ2-2 NA TRBV19 16 TRBD1 TGTGCCAGTAGTACCCTCCGGACAGGGGCTACCGGGGAGCTGTTTTTT CASSTLRTGATGELFF
TRBJ2-3 NA TRBV27 15 TRBD2 TGTGCCAGCAGTGCCCCTAGCGGAGGGCGGAATACGCAGTATTTT CASSAPSGGRNTQYF
TRBJ2-7 NA TRBV30 16 TRBD2 TGTGCCTGGTCCCCTCGACTAGCGGGCTTCTCCTACGAGCAGTACTTC CAWSPRLAGFSYEQYF
TRBJ2-1 NA TRBV5-1 16 TRBD1 TGCGCCAGCAGCTTGACCGGGACAGGGGGAAACAATGAGCAGTTCTTC CASSLTGTGGNNEQFF
TRBJ1-2 NA TRBV9 15 TRBD1 TGTGCCAGCAGCGTAGACCCAGGGGGCGCGCGGGGCTACACCTTC CASSVDPGGARGYTF
TRBJ2-7 NA TRBV11-3 12 NA TGTGCCAGCAGCTTAGGTCCGAGAGAGCAGTACTTC CASSLGPREQYF